One T cell receptor beta chain is described in this entry. This entry is derived from a study of blood T cell repertoires in COVID-19. In the study overall: The United States, Italy and Spain supplied acute and convalescent COVID-19 samples.

Clinical history as reported by participants underpinned cohort assignment. Per the germline V gene, CDR1 is SGHRS and CDR2 is YFSETQ. V lost 0 bases to trimming and J lost 1 base; unmatched junction nucleotides: 13. This CDR3 comprises 19 residues. Per the original data handling: Nucleated cell number was recorded as an estimate derived from reference gene primer amplification. Using immunoSEQ multiplex PCR, the repertoire was profiled, and TCRdb retains in-frame clones only, with some absent. V, J and clone size are those of that table, while D and trimming were read from the DNA. Altogether some 340,000 clones are present, roughly four fifths being singletons, with the ten largest covering roughly 5.1%.

Source material: PBMCs or T cells enriched from blood (not recorded which). The TCR originated in a woman in her 50s who had recovered from COVID-19. The V gene is TRBV5-1, the J gene TRBJ2-5; 9 nucleotides match TRBD1. The CDR3 DNA sequence: TGCGCCAGCAGCTTGGTTCCGAGATCCGGGACAGGGTTCCAAGAGACCCAGTACTTC. It yields the protein CASSLVPRSGTGFQETQYF.